The clone carrying this T cell receptor beta chain has more than one count but fewer than ten. The record originates from a study of early T cells in non-severe SARS-CoV-2 infection. Study in general: RNA in bulk from unsorted whole blood was sequenced, and chains were unpaired.

Individual cDNA molecules carried attached unique molecular identifiers. MiXCR, applied by TCRdb to the 5' RACE reads, yields one record per CDR3 protein. This table has some 60,000 distinct CDR3 sequences, approximately 8% appearing once. The V gene's germline CDR1 is MDHEN and CDR2 SYDVKM. The V end lost 3 bases, the J end lost 3 bases, and 3 bases lay between the germline ends. The CDR3 contains 11 residues. The chain combines TRBV28 with TRBJ2-7; D not resolved. This clonotype originated in an adult who was a healthcare worker with PCR-confirmed SARS-CoV-2 infection or an uninfected control (not recorded which). What was sequenced was whole blood. This CDR3 is CASSLVYEQYF. CDR3 DNA: TGTGCCAGCAGTTTGGTCTACGAGCAGTACTTC.